This is a list of T cell receptor beta chains from one sample in a study of T cell repertoires in cytomegalovirus infection. TCRdb fed the reads into MiXCR, producing one record per CDR3 protein. The sample comprises 400,000 to 550,000 distinct CDR3 sequences, 10% to 12% of which are singletons, and about a tenth rests with the top ten. What was sequenced was PBMCs. The receptors here all came from a human donor in good health (CMV status not recorded). Some clones in this sample may be carry-over from other donors' samples. CDR3s include the opening cysteine and the closing phenylalanine or tryptophan. The order of the fields is V gene, CDR3 length, D gene, J gene, clone size, CDR3 protein, CDR3 DNA. A D gene is named only where the DNA matches it firmly. Where a row states a size, it is once, few, many or the class of an expanded clone; other rows omit it.

TRBV2,12,NA,TRBJ2-7,many,CASRTSTYEQYF,TGTGCCAGCCGGACGTCCACCTACGAGCAGTACTTC
TRBV6-8,15,NA,TRBJ1-6,few,CASSVADGSNSPLHF,TGTGCCAGCAGTGTTGCAGATGGGAGTAATTCACCCCTCCACTTT
TRBV5-4,14,NA,TRBJ2-5,many,CATWSGRAPETQYF,TGTGCCACCTGGAGCGGAAGGGCCCCTGAGACCCAGTACTTC
TRBV3-1,16,TRBD1,TRBJ1-5,many,CASSNTQGAGNQPQHF,TGTGCCAGCAGCAACACACAGGGGGCAGGCAATCAGCCCCAGCATTTT
TRBV7-6,15,TRBD1,TRBJ1-2,many,CASSATNRGDYGYTF,TGTGCCAGCAGCGCAACCAACAGGGGGGACTATGGCTACACCTTC
TRBV7-2,14,NA,TRBJ1-1,many,CASSSTGLNTEAFF,TGTGCCAGCAGTTCGACAGGACTGAACACTGAAGCTTTCTTT
TRBV11-2,17,NA,TRBJ2-3,many,CASSSVGTSTSTDTQYF,TGTGCCAGCAGCTCAGTAGGGACATCTACAAGCACAGATACGCAGTATTTT
TRBV7-2,15,TRBD1,TRBJ2-5,many,CASSHDRGVSETQYF,TGTGCCAGCAGCCACGACAGGGGGGTATCGGAGACCCAGTACTTC
TRBV19,15,TRBD1,TRBJ2-7,NA,CASSLTGTGAAGQYF,TGTGCCAGTAGTCTAACCGGGACAGGCGCCGCGGGGCAGTACTTC
TRBV3-1,14,NA,TRBJ1-2,many,CASSLRTANYGYTF,TGTGCCAGCAGCTTGCGGACTGCGAACTATGGCTACACCTTC
TRBV12-3/TRBV12-4,13,TRBD1,TRBJ1-1,many,CASSFAGGIEAFF,TGTGCCAGCAGTTTTGCAGGGGGCATTGAAGCTTTCTTT
TRBV5-4,15,TRBD1,TRBJ2-1,NA,CASTYRGDSYNEQFF,TGTGCCAGCACCTACAGGGGGGACTCCTACAATGAGCAGTTCTTC
TRBV7-6,17,TRBD2,TRBJ2-1,many,CASSLVSGAVRDFEQFF,TGTGCCAGCAGCTTAGTTAGCGGGGCGGTAAGGGATTTTGAGCAGTTCTTC
TRBV11-1,15,TRBD1,TRBJ1-1,many,CASSSRGQVNTEAFF,TGTGCCAGCAGCTCGCGGGGACAGGTGAACACTGAAGCTTTCTTT
TRBV7-2,15,NA,TRBJ1-6,few,CASSLSGRQDRNIHF,TGTGCCAGCAGCTTAAGCGGAAGACAGGATCGAAACATCCACTTT
TRBV5-5,16,NA,TRBJ1-2,many,CASSLDLWRNNYGYTF,TGTGCCAGCAGCTTGGATCTTTGGCGGAATAACTATGGCTACACCTTC
TRBV4-1,15,TRBD1,TRBJ2-7,many,CASSQDRQGAYEQYF,TGCGCCAGCAGCCAAGATCGACAGGGGGCCTACGAGCAGTACTTC
TRBV28,16,NA,TRBJ1-4,many,CASSIPSDRATDSLFF,TGTGCCAGCAGCATCCCCTCGGACCGGGCCACCGATTCACTGTTTTTT
TRBV12-3/TRBV12-4,12,NA,TRBJ2-1,many,CASRETYNEQFF,TGTGCCAGCAGGGAGACCTACAATGAGCAGTTCTTC
TRBV3-1,12,NA,TRBJ1-6,few,CASRAVNSPLHF,TGTGCCAGCAGGGCGGTGAATTCACCCCTCCACTTT
TRBV20-1,16,NA,TRBJ2-5,few,CSARSLLETVKETQYF,TGCAGTGCTAGATCCTTGCTAGAAACTGTGAAGGAGACCCAGTACTTC
TRBV29-1,11,NA,TRBJ1-1,many,CSAQGATEAFF,TGCAGCGCACAGGGAGCCACTGAAGCTTTCTTT
TRBV12-3/TRBV12-4,13,NA,TRBJ1-1,many,CASLLGQGGEAFF,TGTGCCAGCCTTCTCGGCCAAGGGGGTGAAGCTTTCTTT
TRBV9,16,TRBD2,TRBJ2-1,few,CASSVVGGGRYNEQFF,TGTGCCAGCAGCGTAGTAGGCGGGGGGCGCTACAATGAGCAGTTCTTC
TRBV19,15,NA,TRBJ1-5,NA,CAISNSEDSNQPQHF,TGTGCCATCAGTAATTCAGAAGATAGCAATCAGCCCCAGCATTTT
TRBV6-2/TRBV6-3,14,NA,TRBJ1-1,NA,CASSYLTGGAEAFF,TGTGCCAGCAGTTACCTGACAGGAGGGGCTGAAGCTTTCTTT
TRBV6-6,16,TRBD1,TRBJ2-7,many,CASSLYGQGAEYEQYF,TGTGCCAGCAGTCTCTATGGACAGGGGGCAGAATACGAGCAGTACTTC
TRBV6-5,13,NA,TRBJ2-5,many,CASSSQLQETQYF,TGTGCCAGCAGTTCCCAGCTCCAAGAGACCCAGTACTTC
TRBV7-3,13,TRBD2,TRBJ2-3,many,CASSLTGGDTQYF,TGTGCCAGCAGCTTAACGGGGGGGGATACGCAGTATTTT
TRBV12-5,19,TRBD2,TRBJ2-3,many,CASGLTTRLAGYQTDTQYF,TGTGCTAGTGGTTTGACCACTCGACTAGCGGGGTATCAAACAGATACGCAGTATTTT
TRBV18,16,NA,TRBJ1-1,NA,CASSPKPHRSRTEAFF,TGTGCCAGCTCACCTAAACCACACAGGAGTCGTACTGAAGCTTTCTTT
TRBV28,13,NA,TRBJ2-5,many,CASSLKSRETQYF,TGTGCCAGCAGCCTTAAGTCCCGGGAGACCCAGTACTTC
TRBV5-4,13,NA,TRBJ1-2,many,CASSLDAPNGYTF,TGTGCCAGCAGCTTGGACGCCCCGAATGGCTACACCTTC
TRBV6-1,14,NA,TRBJ1-5,NA,CASSEHRVNQPQHF,TGTGCCAGCAGTGAACACAGGGTCAACCAGCCCCAGCATTTT
TRBV9,16,NA,TRBJ2-3,NA,CASSVVSRVSTDTQYF,TGTGCCAGCAGCGTAGTTTCGCGGGTTAGCACAGATACGCAGTATTTT
TRBV20-1,13,NA,TRBJ2-5,NA,CSAKRQIEETQYF,TGCAGTGCTAAGAGGCAGATTGAAGAGACCCAGTACTTC
TRBV18,17,NA,TRBJ1-3,NA,CASSPRSPGAGGNTIYF,TGTGCCAGCTCACCACGGAGTCCGGGGGCGGGTGGAAACACCATATATTTT
TRBV6-5,15,TRBD1,TRBJ1-4,few,CASSTGQGRVEKLFF,TGTGCCAGCAGTACGGGACAGGGAAGGGTTGAAAAACTGTTTTTT
TRBV7-8,15,NA,TRBJ2-1,many,CASSQGRSSYNEQFF,TGTGCCAGCAGCCAGGGACGGAGCTCCTACAATGAGCAGTTCTTC
TRBV4-2,15,NA,TRBJ1-2,many,CASSQGTATNYGYTF,TGTGCCAGCAGCCAAGGGACAGCTACTAACTATGGCTACACCTTC
TRBV7-9,15,TRBD1,TRBJ1-2,many,CASSPRGDRVYGYTF,TGTGCCAGCAGCCCTCGGGGGGACAGGGTATATGGCTACACCTTC
TRBV20-1,14,NA,TRBJ1-3,NA,CSAAHVGTGNTIYF,TGCAGTGCGGCGCACGTGGGAACTGGAAACACCATATATTTT
TRBV19,13,NA,TRBJ1-2,NA,CATQAGTNYGYTF,TGTGCCACGCAAGCAGGGACTAACTATGGCTACACCTTC
TRBV3-1,16,NA,TRBJ2-2,few,CASSQPGTGPTGELFF,TGTGCCAGCAGCCAGCCCGGGACGGGGCCTACCGGGGAGCTGTTTTTT
TRBV12-3/TRBV12-4,18,TRBD2,TRBJ2-3,many,CASSPGSGIPLNTDTQYF,TGTGCCAGCAGTCCCGGTAGCGGGATTCCCCTTAACACAGATACGCAGTATTTT
TRBV11-3,16,TRBD2,TRBJ2-1,NA,CASSYGGDSSYNEQFF,TGTGCCAGCAGTTACGGGGGGGATTCCTCCTACAATGAGCAGTTCTTC
TRBV25-1,14,TRBD1,TRBJ2-5,few,CASSELDREETQYF,TGTGCCAGCAGTGAACTGGACAGGGAAGAGACCCAGTACTTC
TRBV11-2,14,NA,TRBJ2-1,many,CASSLDIGNNEQFF,TGTGCCAGCAGCCTGGACATAGGAAACAATGAGCAGTTCTTC
TRBV10-3,13,NA,TRBJ1-5,many,CATRGGLNQPQHF,TGTGCCACTAGGGGGGGACTCAATCAGCCCCAGCATTTT
TRBV28,14,NA,TRBJ1-1,many,CASSFGGPYTEAFF,TGTGCCAGCAGTTTCGGAGGGCCCTACACTGAAGCTTTCTTT
TRBV20-1,14,TRBD2,TRBJ2-7,NA,CSAPQGLANYEQYF,TGCAGTGCTCCCCAGGGACTAGCGAACTACGAGCAGTACTTC
TRBV7-6,17,TRBD2,TRBJ2-2,many,CASSLGRASGGTGELFF,TGTGCCAGCAGCTTAGGAAGGGCTAGCGGGGGCACCGGGGAGCTGTTTTTT
TRBV30,12,NA,TRBJ2-1,few,CAWSVNSNEQFF,TGTGCCTGGAGTGTAAACAGCAATGAGCAGTTCTTC
TRBV5-1,16,NA,TRBJ2-3,few,CASSLDARASTDTQYF,TGCGCCAGCAGCTTGGACGCCAGAGCTAGCACAGATACGCAGTATTTT
TRBV15,14,TRBD1,TRBJ2-5,few,CATRTGGSGETQYF,TGTGCCACCCGAACAGGGGGCTCTGGGGAGACCCAGTACTTC
TRBV5-4,16,TRBD2,TRBJ2-3,many,CASSSRAGGSTDTQYF,TGTGCCAGCAGCTCTCGAGCGGGGGGGAGCACAGATACGCAGTATTTT
TRBV5-4,15,TRBD2,TRBJ2-1,NA,CASSLGGLASGEQFF,TGTGCCAGCAGCTTGGGGGGACTAGCGTCTGGTGAGCAGTTCTTC
TRBV7-8,12,TRBD1,TRBJ2-7,many,CASSLTGDEQYF,TGTGCCAGCAGCTTGACAGGGGACGAGCAGTACTTC
TRBV3-1,15,TRBD1,TRBJ1-4,many,CASSQEQGVYEKLFF,TGTGCCAGCAGCCAAGAACAGGGGGTATATGAAAAACTGTTTTTT